The source of this TCR beta chain is a study of early T cells in non-severe SARS-CoV-2 infection. Trimming took 5 bases from V and 8 from J, leaving 15 bases between them. Germline loops: CDR1 MNHEY, CDR2 SVGAGI. The CDR3 is made up of 14 amino acids. One entry per CDR3 protein results from TCRdb running MiXCR on the 5' RACE reads. The table has 51,000 or so distinct CDR3 sequences, about 11% seen once. The V gene is TRBV6-5, the J gene TRBJ1-4; D gene unclear. The receptor was isolated from an adult who was a healthcare worker with PCR-confirmed SARS-CoV-2 infection or an uninfected control (not recorded which). Sequences were obtained from whole blood. The CDR3 loop reads CASSTDRNGEKLFF. DNA of the CDR3: TGTGCCAGCAGTACGGACCGGAACGGGGAAAAACTGTTTTTT.